This note documents a single TCR beta chain sequence. Original handling: By means of reference gene primer amplification, nucleated cell counts were estimated. Profiled with immunoSEQ multiplex PCR; TCRdb holds only in-frame clones, not every one. V and J calls and clone size follow that table, whereas D and trimming were derived from the DNA. The table has 130,000 to 150,000 clones, 84% seen once; the top ten hold roughly 6.8%. The data were taken from a study of blood T cell repertoires in COVID-19. Study-level background: T cells, B-cell-depleted T cells, or PBMCs provided the cDNA or gDNA that served as material.

Germline V lookup: CDR1 SGHRS, CDR2 YFSETQ. The CDR3 totals 18 residues. With 0 bases removed from V and 0 bases from J, the gap between germline ends came to 13 bases. This rearrangement joins TRBV5-1 to TRBJ1-6, with D tentatively TRBD1 (5 bases). This receptor was identified in a woman aged 45-65 years in a cohort sampled during active or convalescent COVID-19. The sequenced sample was peripheral blood. CDR3 coding DNA: TGCGCCAGCAGCTTGGCCGAAGGGGAAAGCTCCTATAATTCACCCCTCCACTTT. This encodes CASSLAEGESSYNSPLHF.